The entry below describes one T cell receptor (beta chain). Its antigen is as yet unknown. Using immunoSEQ multiplex PCR, the repertoire was profiled, and TCRdb retains in-frame clones only, with some absent. Of around 100,000 clones listed, roughly nine tenths were seen once; the top ten hold 45% to 50%. The sample belongs to a study of T cell responses to AZD1222 COVID-19 vaccine. Study-level results: Among spike-specific TCRs, nearly half reportedly target unmutated variant regions. Of the AZD1222 recipients, only 5 to 7 were seropositive at baseline. Among the donors, most were white British and more were female, and clonal diversity was possibly underestimated.

Germline CDR1 MDHEN, CDR2 SYDVKM. This CDR3 spans 15 amino acids. The V segment lost 3 bases and the J segment 6 bases; nucleotides outside the gene matches: 5. The input for sequencing was peripheral blood, taken on day 0 of AZD1222 vaccination. V and J are TRBV28 and TRBJ2-7; the match to TRBD2 covers 13 bases. The sequence derives from an adult in good health. CDR3 sequence: CASSFRTSGSPEQYF. The CDR3 nucleotides read TGTGCCAGCAGTTTTAGGACTAGCGGGAGCCCCGAGCAGTACTTC.